This T cell receptor beta chain came from a study of blood T cell repertoires in COVID-19. At the level of the study: Sites across the United States, Italy and Spain contributed samples from acute and convalescent COVID-19. T cells, B-cell-depleted T cells, or PBMCs supplied cDNA or gDNA.

Clones were read by immunoSEQ multiplex PCR, and TCRdb kept only the in-frame ones, dropping some. The sample consists of hundreds of thousands of clones, around nine tenths of them appearing once. CDR1 is SNHLY, CDR2 FYNNEI, per germline. With 6 bases removed from V and 3 bases from J, the gap between germline ends came to 11 bases. The CDR3 extends over 13 amino acids. V is TRBV2 and J is TRBJ1-2; possible D gene TRBD1, 5 bases. This TCR was sampled from a man between 60 and 75 years old who had recovered from COVID-19. Material for sequencing was peripheral blood. The CDR3 nucleotides read TGTGCCAGCAGCTTCTCGGGGGACTATGGCTACACCTTC. Translated, it gives CASSFSGDYGYTF.